The next 32 T cell receptor beta chains were all read from a single sample in a study of T cells in Graves' hyperthyroidism and ophthalmopathy (dated by TCRdb to between 2018 and 2021). The library was obtained by multiplex PCR. The run used an Illumina HiSeq 2000. The TCR beta CDR3 regions were amplified from the RNA transcripts. A first-round RT-PCR of the TCR CDR3 used the HTBI primer set with the Qiagen OneStep RT-PCR kit. Using fastp at Q25 and MiXCR, TCRdb reprocessed the public reads and kept productive beta chains. Each record represents a unique CDR3 protein, reported with the most common genes and DNA among its rows. This sample holds some 580,000 distinct CDR3 sequences; roughly 15% were observed only once. The leading ten clones occupy more than 3% of the sample. Sequencing used blood. The receptors stem from a woman aged 40 to 55 with Graves' ophthalmopathy.

This clonotype was counted many times. CDR3 protein: CASSGTSGNQETQYF. As DNA, the CDR3 is TGTGCCAGCTCCGGGACTAGCGGAAACCAAGAGACCCAGTACTTC. The chain is built from TRBV2 and TRBJ2-5; 11 bases fit TRBD2. V lost 8 bases and J lost 0; bases outside the gene matches: 5. Germline values: CDR1 SNHLY, CDR2 FYNNEI. CDR3 length: 15 amino acids.

In this sample, this clonotype turned up many times. The chain is built from TRBV6-1 and TRBJ2-7; D is uncertain. Trimming took 2 bases from V and 7 from J, leaving 15 bases between them. The germline gives CDR1 MNHNS, CDR2 SASEGT. The CDR3 spans 14 residues. CDR3 region: CASSESHFLEEQYF. The CDR3 DNA follows: TGTGCCAGCAGTGAATCCCATTTCTTAGAGGAGCAGTACTTC.

At least ten counts were recorded for this clonotype. DNA for the CDR3: TGTGCCAGCAGTGTTCCTAGCGGGAGTACCAAAAACATTCAGTACTTC. Residues: CASSVPSGSTKNIQYF. The chain uses TRBV12-3 or TRBV12-4 and TRBJ2-4; 10 bases map to TRBD2. This CDR3 is 16 amino acids long. The trim removed 5 bases at V and 2 bases at J, leaving 6 bases unmatched.

The V gene is TRBV6-2 or TRBV6-3, the J gene TRBJ2-1; unclear D gene. Trimming cost V 7 bases and J 1 base, with 11 bases left between them. This CDR3 region has 14 residues. The germline gives CDR1 MNHEY, CDR2 SVGEGT. The CDR3 is CASTLPQSYNEQFF. The CDR3 DNA is TGTGCCAGCACCTTACCACAGTCCTACAATGAGCAGTTCTTC.

This clonotype was recorded many times. The rearrangement joins TRBV5-1 to TRBJ2-1; D is undetermined. The CDR3 extends over 13 amino acids. Between the trimmed V and J ends, which lost 0 bases and 10 bases, there was a span of 11 bases. Germline CDR1 is SGHRS and CDR2 is YFSETQ. The CDR3 loop reads CASSLGPDREQFF. The DNA of the CDR3 is TGCGCCAGCAGCTTGGGCCCGGATAGGGAGCAGTTCTTC.

This clonotype showed up many times. This chain joins TRBV15 and TRBJ1-1; 8 nucleotides match TRBD1. The germline V gene has CDR1 LNHNV and CDR2 YYDKDF (reference sequence). V shed 5 bases and J 8 bases; nucleotides not matched to a gene: 4. The CDR3 totals 12 residues. The CDR3 region has the DNA TGTGCCACCAGCGGGACAGGTCTCGAAGCTTTCTTT. It is translated as CATSGTGLEAFF.

Ten or more counts support this clonotype. The gene calls are TRBV7-9 and TRBJ2-7; 8 bases are shared with TRBD1. Germline lookup yields CDR1 SEHNR and CDR2 FQNEAQ (reference sequence). The V gene end was trimmed by 5 bases and the J gene end by 3 bases; junction bases not matched to a gene: 9. This CDR3 spans 15 amino acids. CDR3 DNA sequence: TGTGCCAGCAGCGGTCGGACAGGGAAACTCTACGAGCAGTACTTC. Translated, it gives CASSGRTGKLYEQYF.

This clonotype showed up many times. The rearrangement uses TRBV5-6 and TRBJ1-1; TRBD1 aligns across 7 bases. The V gene end was trimmed by 3 bases and the J gene end by 1 base; junction bases not matched to a gene: 21. Looked up from germline, CDR1 is SGHDT and CDR2 is YYEEEE. This CDR3 is built from 20 residues. CDR3 DNA: TGTGCCAGCAGCTCGGTGGTGGCAGGGGGGAGGTGGGTTCGGAACACTGAAGCTTTCTTT. The encoded protein is CASSSVVAGGRWVRNTEAFF.

This clonotype turned up a few times. V is TRBV27 and J is TRBJ2-2; D is perhaps TRBD2 (7 bases). The CDR3 consists of 15 residues. The V end lost 6 bases, the J end lost 4 bases, and 15 bases lay between the germline ends. Germline-derived CDR1 and CDR2 are MNHEY and SMNVEV (reference sequence). The CDR3 DNA is TGTGCCAGCAGGGGGGGGGACATCCGCACCGGGGAGCTGTTTTTT. Residues: CASRGGDIRTGELFF.

This clonotype has a count of ten or more. The chain employs TRBV2 and TRBJ1-5, with a possible D match to TRBD1 (6 bases). Germline V gene sequence: CDR1 SNHLY, CDR2 FYNNEI. Deletions cut 6 bases from V and 7 bases from J, with 22 bases between. The CDR3 length is 16 residues. The CDR3 DNA sequence: TGTGCCAGCAGGGAATCGACACACGGGGGCCAGCAGCCCCAGCATTTT. Protein: CASRESTHGGQQPQHF.

Note on this clonotype: A much larger clonotype is one base distant, so this may be a read error. The chain employs TRBV2 and TRBJ2-1, with 13 bases matching TRBD2. Germline V lookup: CDR1 SNHLY, CDR2 FYNNEI. CDR3 length: 15 amino acids. The CDR3 loop reads CACSGLAGVDNEQFF. In DNA form, the CDR3 reads TGTGCCTGCAGTGGACTAGCGGGGGTAGACAATGAGCAGTTCTTC.

The sample holds a few counts of this clonotype. In nucleotides, the CDR3 is TGTGCCATCGCGCCGGGACAGGGTGCCTACGAGCAGTACTTC. This codes for CAIAPGQGAYEQYF. The rearrangement uses TRBV6-1 and TRBJ2-7; 9 nucleotides match TRBD1. The length of the CDR3 is 14 residues. V shed 10 bases, J shed 2 bases, and the junction held 9 bases outside the gene matches. Germline CDR1 and CDR2: MNHNS and SASEGT.

This clonotype was counted many times. This rearrangement joins TRBV19 to TRBJ2-1; a weak D match, TRBD2 (5 bases). V dropped 3 bases and J dropped 6 bases, with 12 bases sitting between them. The CDR3 is 14 amino acids. CDR1 and CDR2 (germline): LNHDA, SQIVND (reference sequence). The CDR3 loop reads CASSIVGVGNEQFF. For the CDR3, the DNA is TGTGCCAGTAGTATTGTGGGAGTCGGCAATGAGCAGTTCTTC.

In its sample, this clonotype was seen many times. V and J are TRBV11-2 and TRBJ2-7, with TRBD2 matching 13 bases. The CDR3 is 15 amino acids. J was trimmed by 6 bases and V by 6 bases; bases with no gene match: 8. Germline values: CDR1 SGHAT, CDR2 FQNNGV. The CDR3 loop reads CASSTGTSGIGEQYF. In nucleotides, the CDR3 is TGTGCCAGCAGTACCGGGACTAGCGGGATCGGCGAGCAGTACTTC. Variable domain in full (rest from reference TRBV11-2 and TRBJ2-7): EAGVAQSPRYKIIEKRQSVAFWCNPISGHATLYWYQQILGQGPKLLIQFQNNGVVDDSQLPKDRFSAERLKGVDSTLKIQPAKLEDSAVYLCASSTGTSGIGEQYFGPGTRLTVT.

The count of this clonotype is one. V and J are TRBV10-3 and TRBJ2-3; D gene unclear. The CDR3 is 14 amino acids. The germline V gene has CDR1 ENHRY and CDR2 SYGVKD. The V end was cut by 5 bases, the J end by 4 bases, with 13 bases between. DNA for the CDR3: TGTGCCATCAGTACCAATACGGTCGCAGATACGCAGTATTTT. Amino acids: CAISTNTVADTQYF.

This chain links TRBV7-6 with TRBJ2-5; no clear D gene. Trimming removed 5 bases from V and 3 bases from J, with 16 bases in between. The germline V gene encodes CDR1 SGHVS and CDR2 FNYEAQ. This CDR3 is built from 15 residues. This CDR3 is CASSPTPSTKETQYF. As DNA, the CDR3 is TGTGCCAGCAGCCCCACCCCCTCTACAAAAGAGACCCAGTACTTC.

This clonotype was detected only a few times. CDR3 residues: CASSTRLAELYEQYF. In DNA form, the CDR3 reads TGTGCCAGCAGCACTCGACTAGCGGAGCTATACGAGCAGTACTTC. The J gene is TRBJ2-7, the V gene TRBV9; 9 nucleotides line up with TRBD2. This CDR3 spans 15 amino acids. V lost 4 bases, J lost 4 bases, and 9 bases stayed unmatched. Germline V gene data show CDR1 as SGDLS and CDR2 as YYNGEE.

This clonotype was seen repeatedly, ten times or more. The genes are TRBV20-1 and TRBJ2-1; perhaps D is TRBD1 or TRBD2 (6 bases each). CDR1 and CDR2 from the germline V gene are DFQATT and SNEGSKA (reference sequence). There are 13 residues in the CDR3. CDR3 DNA sequence: TGCAGGGCTCAGGGCGGGACATACAATGAGCAGTTCTTC. Translating gives CRAQGGTYNEQFF.

This clonotype was counted many times. The CDR3 here is CASSLVGGMTYNEQFF. The CDR3 DNA reads as TGTGCCAGCAGCTTAGTAGGCGGGATGACCTACAATGAGCAGTTCTTC. J is TRBJ2-1 and V is TRBV11-2, with a weak D call TRBD2 (6 bases). The CDR3 covers 16 residues. CDR1 is SGHAT and CDR2 is FQNNGV in the germline V gene. V dropped 1 base and J dropped 2 bases, with 12 bases sitting between them.

This clonotype was counted many times. The junction differs from germline at one of its ends, possibly a read error. The rearrangement uses TRBV5-1 and TRBJ1-1; D gene ambiguous. Germline CDR1 is SGHRS and CDR2 is YFSETQ. The CDR3 covers 13 residues. In DNA form, the CDR3 reads TGTGCCAGCAGTCTGATACAGAACACTGAAGCTTTCTTT. Translation: CASSLIQNTEAFF.

This sequence joins TRBV7-4 and TRBJ1-4; 7 nucleotides align to TRBD1. Germline V gene lookup returns CDR1 SGHVT and CDR2 SQSDAQ. Trimming removed 5 bases from V and 3 bases from J; junction bases left unmatched: 12. This CDR3 comprises 17 residues. CDR3 in DNA: TGTGCCAGCAGCACCGGGATAGGGGGCAGTGCTAATGAAAAACTGTTTTTT. This encodes CASSTGIGGSANEKLFF.

The table lists this clonotype with a count of one. The rearrangement links TRBV5-8 to TRBJ2-5; 13 bases match TRBD2. Germline V gene lookup returns CDR1 SGHTS and CDR2 YDEGEE. Trimming at V came to 4 bases and at J to 5 bases, leaving 5 bases not matched to a gene. CDR3 length: 15 residues. The CDR3 sequence: CASSPTGLAGETQYF. DNA of the CDR3: TGTGCCAGCAGCCCTACGGGACTAGCGGGGGAGACCCAGTACTTC.

The table lists this clonotype with a few counts. The J gene is TRBJ2-5, the V gene TRBV2; 7 bases are a match to TRBD1. This CDR3 is 15 amino acids long. CDR1 and CDR2 (germline): SNHLY, FYNNEI. The trim removed 6 bases at V and 4 bases at J, leaving 11 bases unmatched. The CDR3: CASRTMGQTRETQYF. The CDR3 bases are TGTGCCAGCAGGACCATGGGACAGACCCGAGAGACCCAGTACTTC.

A single count supports this clonotype. The chain carries TRBV27 and TRBJ2-1, with unresolved D. The germline V gene has CDR1 MNHEY and CDR2 SMNVEV (reference sequence). CDR3 length: 14 residues. Deletions cut 4 bases from V and 2 bases from J, with 9 bases between. The DNA of the CDR3 is TGTGCCAGCAGTTCTCTGAACCCCTACAATGAGCAGTTCTTC. Protein sequence: CASSSLNPYNEQFF.

A remark on this clonotype: With a much larger clone just one base away, this may be a read error. V usage is TRBV2 and J usage is TRBJ2-1; perhaps TRBD1 as D (6 bases). The germline V gene encodes CDR1 SNHLY and CDR2 FYNNEI. The CDR3 runs 17 residues. V lost 6 bases and J lost 2, with 20 bases in between. CDR3: CASRLTSGTIPYNEQFF. CDR3 bases: TGTGCCAGCAGATTAACATCCGGGACAATCCCCTACAATGAGCAGTTCTTC.

This clonotype was counted between two and nine times. The V call is TRBV10-1, the J call TRBJ2-7, with 11 bases identical to TRBD2. J was trimmed by 12 bases and V by 4 bases; bases with no gene match: 8. The germline V gene has CDR1 WNHNN and CDR2 SYGVQD (reference sequence). The CDR3 sequence is 13 residues long. The CDR3 DNA reads as TGCGCCAGCAGTGGGGCACTAGCGGGAGACTTGTACTTC. Protein product: CASSGALAGDLYF.

Only a few counts were recorded for this clonotype. The rearrangement links TRBV5-1 to TRBJ2-1; D may correspond to TRBD1 or TRBD2 (5 bases each). V was clipped by 4 bases and J by 1 base, with 15 bases between them. The CDR3 is 16 residues long. Germline V CDR1 and CDR2: SGHRS, YFSETQ. The CDR3 here is CASSHGDQPSYNEQFF. The CDR3 DNA reads as TGCGCCAGCAGCCACGGGGACCAACCATCCTACAATGAGCAGTTCTTC.

This clonotype was detected many times. V is TRBV20-1 and J is TRBJ2-3; no reliable D call. With 0 bases removed from V and 1 base from J, the gap between germline ends came to 11 bases. Germline V gene data show CDR1 as DFQATT and CDR2 as SNEGSKA (reference sequence). The CDR3 sequence is 15 residues long. The DNA of the CDR3 is TGCAGTGCTAGAGATCGAAACAAAGGCACAGATACGCAGTATTTT. Protein: CSARDRNKGTDTQYF.

The chain joins TRBV7-9 to TRBJ1-2; 8 nucleotides line up with TRBD1. The CDR3 sequence is 17 residues long. After removal of 1 base from V and 0 bases from J, the junction contained 7 bases not matched to a gene. Germline CDR1 and CDR2: SEHNR and FQNEAQ (reference sequence). DNA of the CDR3: TGTGCCAGCAGCTTAGGCCAGACAGGGGCAGCTAACTATGGCTACACCTTC. It translates to CASSLGQTGAANYGYTF.

The table lists this clonotype with a few counts. The gene calls are TRBV20-1 and TRBJ1-1; D is perhaps TRBD1 (6 bases). The V gene lost 5 bases and the J gene lost 0 bases, with 13 bases spanning the gap. Germline V gene sequence: CDR1 DFQATT, CDR2 SNEGSKA (reference sequence). The CDR3 has 14 amino acids. The CDR3 DNA sequence: TGCAGTGCTCATAACAGGGTTATGAACACTGAAGCTTTCTTT. This encodes CSAHNRVMNTEAFF.

In this sample, this clonotype turned up a few times. Germline is not matched at one junction end, which may reflect a read error. V is TRBV28 and J is TRBJ1-1; D not certain. Per germline, CDR1 MDHEN and CDR2 SYDVKM. The CDR3 is made up of 14 amino acids. Here the CDR3 DNA reads TGTGCCAGCGGTTTAAAGGTGCCGAACACTGAAGCTTTCTTT. Its protein product is CASGLKVPNTEAFF.

This clonotype was picked up a small number of times. This chain connects TRBV28 to TRBJ1-5; D uncertain. The V end lost 3 bases, the J end lost 6 bases, and 6 bases lay between the germline ends. Germline V gene sequence: CDR1 MDHEN, CDR2 SYDVKM. The CDR3 extends over 12 amino acids. CDR3 sequence reads: CASSLGIQPQHF. Here the CDR3 DNA reads TGTGCCAGCAGTTTGGGTATTCAGCCCCAGCATTTT.